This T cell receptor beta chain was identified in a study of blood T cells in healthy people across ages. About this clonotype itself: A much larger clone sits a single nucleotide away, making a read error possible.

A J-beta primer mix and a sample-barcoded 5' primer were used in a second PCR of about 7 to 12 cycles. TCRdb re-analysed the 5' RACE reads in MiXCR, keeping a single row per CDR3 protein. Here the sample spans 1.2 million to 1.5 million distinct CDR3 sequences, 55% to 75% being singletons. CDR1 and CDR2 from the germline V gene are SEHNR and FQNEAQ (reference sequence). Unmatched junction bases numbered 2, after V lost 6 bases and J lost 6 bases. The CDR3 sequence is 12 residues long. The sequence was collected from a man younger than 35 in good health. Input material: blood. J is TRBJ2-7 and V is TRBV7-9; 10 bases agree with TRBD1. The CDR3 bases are TGTGCCAGCAGGGGACAGGGGTGCGAGCAGTACTTC. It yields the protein CASRGQGCEQYF.